This T cell receptor (beta chain) derives from a study of identical twins. Points on this clonotype: Antigen unknown.

From the 5' RACE reads, TCRdb called clonotypes with MiXCR, one entry per CDR3 protein. The sample lists roughly 540,000 distinct CDR3 sequences, 22% seen once, with about 0.91% in the top ten. Study observations and caveats: Models, which agreed with sharing between unrelated individuals, nonetheless underestimated the out-of-frame TCR alpha sharing seen in monozygotic twins. Excess twin sharing in beta out-of-frame sequences was weaker.

This sample was shared with a second study, whose subject was T cells expressing NK-cell markers. That paper adds: The authors sequenced eight donors, of whom seven were HCMV-seropositive and one was seronegative.

The sequenced sample consisted of CD4+ T cells sorted from blood. This clonotype was obtained from a young woman in good health.

The CDR3 region has the DNA TGTGCCAGCTCACCCAGTGGCAGGTCACCCCTCCACTTT. It specifies CASSPSGRSPLHF. V usage is TRBV18 and J usage is TRBJ1-6; D is undetermined. Germline values: CDR1 KGHSH, CDR2 LQKENI. The V gene lost 3 bases and the J gene lost 10 bases, with 10 bases spanning the gap. CDR3 length: 13 amino acids.